A single sample gave rise to the 32 T cell receptor beta chains below, sequenced in a study of a mutant IDH1 vaccine in newly diagnosed glioma. Stated time point: week 35, safety follow-up. Every single dose of the vaccine, 300 ug of mutant IDH1 20-mer peptide, came with topical imiquimod. Profiling relied on immunoSEQ multiplex PCR, and the TCRdb table lists in-frame clones only, not all of them. Of 50,000 to 70,000 clones in the sample, roughly 68% are singletons; the top ten hold over 3.5%. No cognate antigen is known for these TCRs. The sequencing used PBMCs, collected from a glioma patient whose treatment included an IDH1 peptide vaccine. The receptors were gathered from a man between 45 and 60 years old with glioma.

This clone is termed hyperexpanded (1% or more). The rearrangement uses TRBV7-8 and TRBJ1-2, with D perhaps TRBD1 (5 bases). The V gene lost 2 bases and the J gene lost 3 bases, with 10 bases spanning the gap. Germline loops: CDR1 SGHVS, CDR2 FQNEAQ. This CDR3 comprises 14 residues. The CDR3 DNA reads as TGTGCCAGCAGCTTATTGGGGGAAGACTATGGCTACACCTTC. Translating it yields CASSLLGEDYGYTF.

V gene TRBV11-2 combines with J gene TRBJ1-1; D perhaps matches TRBD1 (5 bases). V dropped 5 bases and J dropped 11 bases, with 18 bases sitting between them. The germline CDR1 and CDR2 sequences are SGHAT and FQNNGV. CDR3 length: 13 residues. The CDR3 loop reads CASSPNTGTMAFF. CDR3 DNA sequence: TGTGCCAGCAGCCCTAATACCGGGACGATGGCTTTCTTT.

This chain connects TRBV21-1 to TRBJ1-1; the table assigns TRBD1, which was not confirmed against the DNA. TRBV21-1 is flagged as a pseudogene. CDR3 size: 15 residues. The CDR3 here is CASSRTGRRNTEAFF. In nucleotides, the CDR3 is TGTGCCAGCAGCCGGACAGGGAGGAGGAACACTGAAGCTTTCTTT.

V and J are TRBV18 and TRBJ1-5; 10 bases are shared with TRBD1. The trim removed 3 bases at V and 10 bases at J, leaving 6 bases unmatched. CDR3 length: 14 amino acids. From germline, CDR1 is KGHSH and CDR2 LQKENI. The CDR3 DNA reads TGTGCCAGCTCACCCGGGACAGGGGTCGAACCCCAGCATTTT. Translating gives CASSPGTGVEPQHF.

This chain links TRBV19 with TRBJ1-5; a weak D match, TRBD1 (6 bases). The CDR3 runs to 14 residues. Germline V CDR1 and CDR2: LNHDA, SQIVND (reference sequence). V lost 6 bases to trimming and J lost 7 bases, with 16 bases between them. CDR3 loop: CASSGTGWGQPQHF. The DNA for the CDR3 is TGTGCCAGTAGCGGCACAGGGTGGGGGCAGCCCCAGCATTTT.

V gene TRBV5-1 combines with J gene TRBJ1-2, with 10 bases aligning to TRBD1. The ends lost 3 bases at V and 3 bases at J; junction bases unmatched: 5. This CDR3 has 15 residues. Germline V gene lookup returns CDR1 SGHRS and CDR2 YFSETQ. The CDR3 region is CASSSTGGVYYGYTF. Here the CDR3 DNA reads TGCGCCAGCAGCTCGACAGGGGGCGTCTACTATGGCTACACCTTC. The whole variable domain, filled in from reference TRBV5-1 and TRBJ1-2, reads KAGVTQTPRYLIKTRGQQVTLSCSPISGHRSVSWYQQTPGQGLQFLFEYFSETQRNKGNFPGRFSGRQFSNSRSEMNVSTLELGDSALYLCASSSTGGVYYGYTFGSGTRLTVV.

This sequence joins TRBV7-9 and TRBJ1-2; unclear D gene. The germline gives CDR1 SEHNR, CDR2 FQNEAQ (reference sequence). This CDR3 spans 15 amino acids. V lost 4 bases to trimming and J lost 0 bases, with 12 bases between them. The CDR3 here is CASSSRRDANYGYTF. In nucleotides, the CDR3 is TGTGCCAGCAGCTCCAGGAGAGATGCTAACTATGGCTACACCTTC.

This rearrangement joins TRBV6-1 to TRBJ1-5; D is unresolved. The V gene's germline CDR1 is MNHNS and CDR2 SASEGT. This CDR3 region has 15 residues. Between the trimmed V and J ends, which lost 7 bases and 0 bases, there was a span of 13 bases. The DNA for the CDR3 is TGTGCCAGCAACAGAATTGGAAATAGCAATCAGCCCCAGCATTTT. Translation: CASNRIGNSNQPQHF.

The chain has TRBV19 and TRBJ1-2; 10 bases match TRBD1. Trimming removed 4 bases from V and 10 bases from J; junction bases left unmatched: 6. CDR3 size: 13 residues. The germline gives CDR1 LNHDA, CDR2 SQIVND (reference sequence). The CDR3 here is CASSRGTGEDYTF. In nucleotides, the CDR3 is TGTGCCAGTAGTAGGGGGACAGGGGAGGACTACACCTTC.

The rearrangement joins TRBV4-1 to TRBJ2-6; D might be TRBD2 (6 bases). Germline assignment: CDR1 MGHRA and CDR2 YSYEKL. Trimming pared 4 bases from V and 0 bases from J, leaving 16 bases between. The length of the CDR3 is 18 residues. The CDR3 loop reads CASSPGDFVGSGANVLTF. The CDR3 DNA is TGCGCCAGCAGCCCCGGGGACTTCGTGGGCTCTGGGGCCAACGTCCTGACTTTC.

CDR3: CASSLAEDLMNTEAFF. The DNA for the CDR3 is TGCGCCAGCAGCTTGGCCGAGGATCTCATGAACACTGAAGCTTTCTTT. The chain couples TRBV5-1 to TRBJ1-1; no reliable D call. V was clipped by 0 bases and J by 0 bases, with 12 bases between them. Germline V gene data show CDR1 as SGHRS and CDR2 as YFSETQ. The CDR3 runs to 16 residues.

The chain has TRBV7-9 and TRBJ2-5; TRBD1 matches 8 bases. V lost 2 bases to trimming and J lost 3 bases; unmatched junction nucleotides: 8. This CDR3 has 16 amino acids. Germline CDR1 and CDR2: SEHNR and FQNEAQ (reference sequence). CDR3 loop: CASSLRQGAMKETQYF. CDR3 DNA sequence: TGTGCCAGCAGCTTAAGGCAGGGGGCGATGAAAGAGACCCAGTACTTC.

This clone was counted only a few times. V gene TRBV30 combines with J gene TRBJ1-4; TRBD1 agrees at 8 bases. The CDR3 contains 13 residues. V was pared by 4 bases and J by 8 bases, with 6 bases of the junction left unmatched. CDR1 is GTSNPN and CDR2 is SVGIG in the germline V gene (reference sequence). This CDR3 reads CAWNRGNREKLFF. As DNA, the CDR3 is TGTGCCTGGAACAGGGGGAATCGCGAAAAACTGTTTTTT.

The rearrangement uses TRBV19 and TRBJ1-3; maybe TRBD1 (6 bases). V lost 5 bases to trimming and J lost 4 bases, with 12 bases between them. Per germline, CDR1 LNHDA and CDR2 SQIVND (reference sequence). CDR3 size: 14 residues. DNA for the CDR3: TGTGCCAGTAGTGGGTACAGGGCCGGAAACACCATATATTTT. It codes for CASSGYRAGNTIYF. Drawing the rest from reference TRBV19 and TRBJ1-3, the complete variable domain is DGGITQSPKYLFRKEGQNVTLSCEQNLNHDAMYWYRQDPGQGLRLIYYSQIVNDFQKGDIAEGYSVSREKKESFPLTVTSAQKNPTAFYLCASSGYRAGNTIYFGEGSWLTVV.

In this sample, this clone turned up a few times. The rearrangement uses TRBV19 and TRBJ1-5; D not resolved. The CDR3 is made up of 13 amino acids. Per the germline V gene, CDR1 is LNHDA and CDR2 is SQIVND (reference sequence). The germline V and J ends were trimmed by 5 bases and 0 bases, with 5 bases remaining between them. As DNA, the CDR3 is TGTGCCAGTAGTTCCTCTAGCAATCAGCCCCAGCATTTT. Translated, it gives CASSSSSNQPQHF. Full variable domain (remainder filled in from reference TRBV19 and TRBJ1-5): DGGITQSPKYLFRKEGQNVTLSCEQNLNHDAMYWYRQDPGQGLRLIYYSQIVNDFQKGDIAEGYSVSREKKESFPLTVTSAQKNPTAFYLCASSSSSNQPQHFGDGTRLSIL.

The rearrangement joins TRBV2 to TRBJ1-5, with TRBD1 identical over 7 bases. Unmatched junction bases numbered 11, after V lost 6 bases and J lost 0 bases. CDR1 and CDR2 from the germline V gene are SNHLY and FYNNEI. The CDR3 totals 17 residues. In DNA form, the CDR3 reads TGTGCCAGCAGGGGTGACAGGGTCGTTAGTAGCAATCAGCCCCAGCATTTT. Residues: CASRGDRVVSSNQPQHF.

This rearrangement joins TRBV11-3 to TRBJ2-1, with D possibly TRBD1 on 6 matching bases. The V gene lost 4 bases and the J gene lost 7 bases, with 11 bases spanning the gap. This CDR3 region has 13 residues. Germline values: CDR1 SGHNT, CDR2 YENEEA. The CDR3 nucleotides are TGTGCCAGCAGCTCGGACAGTCGAAATGAGCAGTTCTTC. Amino acids: CASSSDSRNEQFF.

This clone was picked up a small number of times. The chain employs TRBV7-2 and TRBJ2-1; a possible D gene is TRBD2 (7 bases). This CDR3 is built from 14 residues. Germline V gene sequence: CDR1 SGHTA, CDR2 FQGNSA. V dropped 2 bases and J dropped 7 bases, with 12 bases sitting between them. The CDR3 sequence is CASSLKGGGNEQFF. CDR3 sequence (DNA): TGTGCCAGCAGCTTAAAGGGGGGAGGGAATGAGCAGTTCTTC.

This chain connects TRBV29-1 to TRBJ1-4; 7 bases fit TRBD1. With 7 bases clipped from V and 3 bases from J, the junction kept 5 bases outside the gene matches. Germline values: CDR1 SQVTM, CDR2 ANQGSEA. The CDR3 spans 13 residues. The CDR3 DNA reads as TGCAGCGGCCGGGACAGCGCTAATGAAAAACTGTTTTTT. It specifies CSGRDSANEKLFF.

The chain has TRBV5-1 and TRBJ2-6, with D possibly TRBD1 on 5 matching bases. CDR1 is SGHRS and CDR2 is YFSETQ in the germline V gene. The germline V and J ends were trimmed by 4 bases and 0 bases, with 11 bases remaining between them. The CDR3 totals 16 residues. The CDR3 reads CASSPLTDSGANVLTF. CDR3 nucleotide sequence: TGCGCCAGCAGCCCTTTGACAGACTCTGGGGCCAACGTCCTGACTTTC.

This clone was picked up a small number of times. The chain uses TRBV2 and TRBJ1-1; possibly TRBD1 for D (5 bases). The germline V and J ends were trimmed by 4 bases and 3 bases, with 9 bases remaining between them. The CDR3 contains 13 residues. Germline V gene sequence: CDR1 SNHLY, CDR2 FYNNEI. CDR3 sequence: CASSVRRDTEAFF. The CDR3 nucleotides are TGTGCCAGCAGTGTACGCAGGGACACTGAAGCTTTCTTT.

This clone showed up just a few times. This chain connects TRBV9 to TRBJ2-2, with no clear D. V shed 3 bases and J shed 3 bases, with 3 bases lying between them. Germline V gives CDR1 SGDLS, CDR2 YYNGEE. The CDR3 spans 12 residues. In DNA, the CDR3 is TGTGCCAGCAGCGAGGACACCGGGGAGCTGTTTTTT. Protein product: CASSEDTGELFF.

The chain couples TRBV7-9 to TRBJ2-5, with 14 bases matching TRBD2. CDR3 length: 18 residues. CDR1 is SEHNR and CDR2 is FQNEAQ in the germline V gene (reference sequence). The V and J ends lost 5 bases and 2 bases, in that order; junction bases with no gene match: 10. The CDR3 coding sequence is TGTGCCAGCAGCGGTTTTCCGGGACTAGCGGGGGTGCAAGAGACCCAGTACTTC. Translating it yields CASSGFPGLAGVQETQYF.

The V call is TRBV30, the J call TRBJ2-3; TRBD2 is a possible D gene (6 bases). Trimming removed 3 bases at V and 1 base at J, with 17 bases between. CDR3 length: 16 amino acids. Germline lookup yields CDR1 GTSNPN and CDR2 SVGIG (reference sequence). The CDR3 sequence is CAWRTAGGEGTDTQYF. CDR3 in DNA: TGTGCCTGGAGGACCGCAGGAGGGGAGGGCACAGATACGCAGTATTTT.

The CDR3 bases are TGTGCCAGCAGTGTAGGGGGGACTAGCGGGTTGAGGGCCCAGTACTTC. The encoded protein is CASSVGGTSGLRAQYF. The chain employs TRBV25-1 and TRBJ2-5, with 12 positions matching TRBD2. This CDR3 has 16 residues. The V gene end was trimmed by 4 bases and the J gene end by 9 bases; junction bases not matched to a gene: 12. The V gene's germline CDR1 is MGHDK and CDR2 SYGVNS.

V is TRBV27 and J is TRBJ1-1; TRBD1 matches 7 bases. The junction had 1 base not matched to a gene; V was cut back by 2 bases and J by 4 bases. In germline, CDR1 is MNHEY, CDR2 SMNVEV (reference sequence). CDR3 length equals 13 residues. The CDR3 loop is CASSLPGGTEAFF. CDR3 nucleotides: TGTGCCAGCAGTTTACCAGGGGGCACTGAAGCTTTCTTT.

This clone was counted between two and nine times. J is TRBJ2-7 and V is TRBV7-8, with D uncertain. CDR1 and CDR2 from the germline V gene are SGHVS and FQNEAQ. This CDR3 spans 13 amino acids. V lost 1 base and J lost 6, with 10 bases in between. This CDR3 is CASSLVTGSEQYF. The CDR3 DNA reads as TGTGCCAGCAGCTTAGTGACGGGCTCCGAGCAGTACTTC.

For this clone: Its ends do not fully match the called genes, so a read error is possible. The chain couples TRBV7-7 to TRBJ2-3; TRBD2 matches at 9 bases. This CDR3 comprises 14 residues. Germline V lookup: CDR1 SSHAT, CDR2 FNYEAQ (reference sequence). DNA of the CDR3: TGTGCTAGCAGCCCCCTACTAGCGGGAGATACGCAGTATTTT. Translating it yields CASSPLLAGDTQYF.

This clone was observed a few times. The J gene is TRBJ1-1, the V gene TRBV2; 7 bases map to TRBD1. V shed 6 bases and J 7 bases; nucleotides not matched to a gene: 2. Germline CDR1 and CDR2: SNHLY and FYNNEI. The CDR3 runs to 11 residues. This CDR3 reads CASRGQSEAFF. As DNA, the CDR3 is TGTGCCAGCAGGGGACAGAGTGAAGCTTTCTTT.

Written as DNA, the CDR3 is TGTGCCAGCAGCCGGGGACAGATGGCCTCTGGAAACACCATATATTTT. It is translated as CASSRGQMASGNTIYF. The chain has TRBV2 and TRBJ1-3, with 7 nucleotides matching TRBD1. CDR1 SNHLY and CDR2 FYNNEI come from the germline V gene. The CDR3 is 16 amino acids. The ends lost 6 bases at V and 0 bases at J; junction bases unmatched: 8.

The chain is built from TRBV4-1 and TRBJ1-1; unclear D gene. Germline loops: CDR1 MGHRA, CDR2 YSYEKL. Trimming cost V 0 bases and J 1 base, with 9 bases left between them. The CDR3 runs to 15 residues. CDR3 bases: TGCGCCAGCAGCCAAGAACCAGGAGGGAACACTGAAGCTTTCTTT. Its protein product is CASSQEPGGNTEAFF.

The CDR3 DNA reads TGTGCCAGCAGCCAAGAGGCCACCGGGGAGCTGTTTTTT. This gives the protein CASSQEATGELFF. The chain is built from TRBV14 and TRBJ2-2; D is ambiguous. With 0 bases removed from V and 4 bases from J, the gap between germline ends came to 3 bases. There are 13 residues in the CDR3. Germline assignment: CDR1 SGHDN and CDR2 FVKESK. The full variable domain, with the rest looked up from reference TRBV14 and TRBJ2-2, is EAGVTQFPSHSVIEKGQTVTLRCDPISGHDNLYWYRRVMGKEIKFLLHFVKESKQDESGMPNNRFLAERTGGTYSTLKVQPAELEDSGVYFCASSQEATGELFFGEGSRLTVL.